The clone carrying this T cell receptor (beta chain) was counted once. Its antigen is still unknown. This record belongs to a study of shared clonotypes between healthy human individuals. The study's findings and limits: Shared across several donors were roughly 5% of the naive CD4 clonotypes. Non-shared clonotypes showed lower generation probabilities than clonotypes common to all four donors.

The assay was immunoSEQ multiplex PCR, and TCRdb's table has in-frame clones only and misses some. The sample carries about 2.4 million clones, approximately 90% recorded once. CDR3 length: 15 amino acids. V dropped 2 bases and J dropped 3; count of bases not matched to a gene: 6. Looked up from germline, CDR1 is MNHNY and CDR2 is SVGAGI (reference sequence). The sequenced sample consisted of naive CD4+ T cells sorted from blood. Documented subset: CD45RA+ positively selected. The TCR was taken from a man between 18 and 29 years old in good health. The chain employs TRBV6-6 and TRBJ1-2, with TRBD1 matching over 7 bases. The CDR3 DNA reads TGTGCCAGCAGTTACAGGAGACAGGGAGACTATGGCTACACCTTC. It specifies CASSYRRQGDYGYTF.